Listed below are T cell receptor beta chains from one sample, sequenced in a study of shared clonotypes between healthy human individuals. Some clones are missing from TCRdb's copy, which holds only in-frame ones; the method was immunoSEQ multiplex PCR. The sample lists around 980,000 clones, 78% occurring once. Input material: memory CD4+ T cells from PBMCs. The receptors shown here come from a man aged 18 to 30 in good health. Some clones in this sample may be carry-over from other donors' samples. CDR3s include the opening cysteine and the closing phenylalanine or tryptophan. Each record gives: D gene, J gene, clone size, V gene, CDR3 protein, CDR3 DNA. The D gene is left open where the match is weak. Where a row states a size, it is once, few, many or the class of an expanded clone; other rows omit it.

D: -
J: TRBJ1-2
size: once
V: TRBV11-2
CDR3: CASSPYNGAYGYTF
DNA: TGTGCCAGCAGCCCCTATAATGGGGCTTATGGCTACACCTTC

D: TRBD2
J: TRBJ2-1
size: -
V: TRBV29-1
CDR3: CSVDLLASSYNEQFF
DNA: TGCAGCGTCGACTTACTAGCGTCTTCCTACAATGAGCAGTTCTTC

D: -
J: TRBJ2-7
size: -
V: TRBV28
CDR3: CASSSRLHPTRQYF
DNA: TGTGCCAGCAGTTCCCGACTGCACCCTACGAGGCAGTACTTC

D: -
J: TRBJ2-3
size: -
V: TRBV29-1
CDR3: CSVDPRTDTQYF
DNA: TGCAGCGTTGACCCCCGGACAGATACGCAGTATTTT

D: -
J: TRBJ2-7
size: -
V: TRBV6-1
CDR3: CASSDGPVRYEQYF
DNA: TGTGCCAGCAGTGACGGTCCAGTGAGGTACGAGCAGTACTTC

D: -
J: TRBJ2-7
size: -
V: TRBV27
CDR3: CASSPRGGYEQYF
DNA: TGTGCCAGCAGTCCCCGTGGCGGCTACGAGCAGTACTTC

D: -
J: TRBJ2-7
size: -
V: TRBV7-9
CDR3: CASSPGQTYEQYF
DNA: TGTGCCAGCAGCCCCGGACAAACCTACGAGCAGTACTTC

D: TRBD2
J: TRBJ2-3
size: -
V: TRBV2
CDR3: CASSGTSGRSLSTDTQYF
DNA: TGTGCCAGCAGTGGTACTAGCGGGAGGTCGCTTAGCACAGATACGCAGTATTTT

D: -
J: TRBJ2-6
size: -
V: TRBV5-1
CDR3: CASSSVGGQGNVVSGANVLTF
DNA: TGCGCCAGCAGCTCGGTGGGAGGGCAGGGGAATGTGGTCTCTGGGGCCAACGTCCTGACTTTC

D: -
J: TRBJ1-1
size: -
V: TRBV6-1
CDR3: CASSYRGVAEAFF
DNA: TGTGCCAGCAGCTATCGGGGGGTGGCTGAAGCTTTCTTT

D: TRBD2
J: TRBJ2-5
size: once
V: TRBV18
CDR3: CASSPVSGKGETQYF
DNA: TGTGCCAGCTCACCAGTTAGCGGGAAAGGAGAGACCCAGTACTTC

D: -
J: TRBJ1-5
size: -
V: TRBV2
CDR3: CASSEGISNQPQHF
DNA: TGTGCCAGCAGTGAAGGTATTAGCAATCAGCCCCAGCATTTT

D: -
J: TRBJ2-1
size: once
V: TRBV30
CDR3: CAWSNIRNEQFF
DNA: TGTGCCTGGAGCAATATAAGGAATGAGCAGTTCTTC

D: -
J: TRBJ1-3
size: -
V: TRBV25-1
CDR3: CASSGRRWDTDSGNTIYF
DNA: TGTGCCAGCAGTGGCCGCAGATGGGACACCGACTCTGGAAACACCATATATTTT

D: TRBD2
J: TRBJ2-1
size: -
V: TRBV5-6
CDR3: CASSLETSGRLHEQFF
DNA: TGTGCCAGCAGCTTAGAGACTAGCGGGAGGCTGCATGAGCAGTTCTTC

D: -
J: TRBJ2-2
size: -
V: TRBV28
CDR3: CASSLGPRGPTGELFF
DNA: TGTGCCAGCAGTCTCGGACCCCGGGGACCCACCGGGGAGCTGTTTTTT

D: -
J: TRBJ2-7
size: -
V: TRBV27
CDR3: CASSPQANYEQYF
DNA: TGTGCCAGCAGTCCGCAGGCCAACTACGAGCAGTACTTC

D: -
J: TRBJ2-5
size: -
V: TRBV4-2
CDR3: CASSQGSELRLQETQYF
DNA: TGTGCCAGCAGCCAAGGCTCAGAATTAAGACTGCAAGAGACCCAGTACTTC

D: -
J: TRBJ2-2
size: -
V: TRBV6-6
CDR3: CASSAAGFGELFF
DNA: TGTGCCAGCAGTGCCGCAGGTTTCGGGGAGCTGTTTTTT

D: TRBD2
J: TRBJ2-7
size: few
V: TRBV9
CDR3: CASSVGAGTYEQYF
DNA: TGTGCCAGCAGCGTCGGAGCGGGGACCTACGAGCAGTACTTC

D: -
J: TRBJ2-4
size: few
V: TRBV7-2
CDR3: CASSSRPQGGWAKNIQYF
DNA: TGTGCCAGCAGCTCTCGGCCGCAGGGGGGATGGGCCAAAAACATTCAGTACTTC

D: -
J: TRBJ1-1
size: -
V: TRBV5-1
CDR3: CASSTTLGRGTEAFF
DNA: TGCGCCAGCAGCACCACCCTTGGACGTGGCACTGAAGCTTTCTTT

D: -
J: TRBJ2-7
size: -
V: TRBV28
CDR3: CASSRRAPPILF
DNA: TGTGCCAGCAGTCGCCGGGCACCCCCGATCCTCTTC

D: -
J: TRBJ2-7
size: many
V: TRBV29-1
CDR3: CSVAVSGGRYEQYF
DNA: TGCAGCGTGGCGGTTTCAGGGGGGAGGTACGAGCAGTACTTC

D: TRBD2
J: TRBJ2-1
size: -
V: TRBV7-8
CDR3: CASTREGLGEQFF
DNA: TGTGCCAGCACTCGGGAGGGCCTAGGTGAGCAGTTCTTC

D: -
J: TRBJ1-2
size: -
V: TRBV6-5
CDR3: CASREVGPNYGYTF
DNA: TGTGCCAGCAGAGAGGTCGGTCCTAACTATGGCTACACCTTC

D: TRBD1
J: TRBJ1-6
size: -
V: TRBV30
CDR3: CATGQPGGGNSPLHF
DNA: TGTGCCACGGGACAGCCCGGAGGGGGGAATTCACCCCTCCACTTT

D: -
J: TRBJ1-1
size: -
V: TRBV11-2
CDR3: CASSADQYTEAFF
DNA: TGTGCCAGCAGCGCCGACCAGTACACTGAAGCTTTCTTT

D: -
J: TRBJ1-6
size: many
V: TRBV6-5
CDR3: CASSYSLRNSPLHF
DNA: TGTGCCAGCAGTTACTCCCTTCGGAATTCACCCCTCCACTTT

D: TRBD2
J: TRBJ2-2
size: -
V: TRBV5-1
CDR3: CASSEGLGEGANTGELFF
DNA: TGCGCCAGCAGCGAGGGACTAGGAGAAGGCGCGAACACCGGGGAGCTGTTTTTT